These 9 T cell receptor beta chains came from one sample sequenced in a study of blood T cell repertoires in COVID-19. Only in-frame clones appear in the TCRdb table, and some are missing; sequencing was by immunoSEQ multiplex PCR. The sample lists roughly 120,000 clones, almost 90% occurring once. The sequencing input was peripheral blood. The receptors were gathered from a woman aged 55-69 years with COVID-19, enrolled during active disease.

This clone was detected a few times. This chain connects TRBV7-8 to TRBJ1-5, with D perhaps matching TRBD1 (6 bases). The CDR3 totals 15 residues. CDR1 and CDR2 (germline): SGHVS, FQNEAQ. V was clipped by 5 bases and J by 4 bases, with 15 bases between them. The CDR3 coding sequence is TGTGCCAGCAGCCCATCCATCACAGGGAATCAGCCCCAGCATTTT. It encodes CASSPSITGNQPQHF.

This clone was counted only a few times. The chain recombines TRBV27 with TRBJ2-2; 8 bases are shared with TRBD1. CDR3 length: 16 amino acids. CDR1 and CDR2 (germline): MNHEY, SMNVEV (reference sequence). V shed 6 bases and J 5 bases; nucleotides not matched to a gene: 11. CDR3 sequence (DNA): TGTGCCAGCAGAAGCCCCGGACAGGGAAGGACCGGGGAGCTGTTTTTT. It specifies CASRSPGQGRTGELFF.

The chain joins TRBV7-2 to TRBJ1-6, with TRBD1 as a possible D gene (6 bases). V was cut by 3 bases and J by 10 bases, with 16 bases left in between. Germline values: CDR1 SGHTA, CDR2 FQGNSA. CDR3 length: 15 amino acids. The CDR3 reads CASSFGGGGGSPLHF. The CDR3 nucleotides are TGTGCCAGCAGCTTTGGGGGAGGGGGAGGGTCACCCCTCCACTTT.

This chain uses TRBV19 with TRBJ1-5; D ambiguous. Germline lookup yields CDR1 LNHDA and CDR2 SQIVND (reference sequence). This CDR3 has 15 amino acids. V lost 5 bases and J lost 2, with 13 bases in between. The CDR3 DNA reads TGTGCCAGTAGTCGTTCCAAAGCGGGCAATCAGCCCCAGCATTTT. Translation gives CASSRSKAGNQPQHF. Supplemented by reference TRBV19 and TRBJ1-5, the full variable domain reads DGGITQSPKYLFRKEGQNVTLSCEQNLNHDAMYWYRQDPGQGLRLIYYSQIVNDFQKGDIAEGYSVSREKKESFPLTVTSAQKNPTAFYLCASSRSKAGNQPQHFGDGTRLSIL.

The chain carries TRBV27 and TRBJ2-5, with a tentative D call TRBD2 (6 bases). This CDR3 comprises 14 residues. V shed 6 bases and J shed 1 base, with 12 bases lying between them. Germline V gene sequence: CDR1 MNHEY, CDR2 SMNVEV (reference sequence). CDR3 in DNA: TGTGCCAGCAGCCCCGGGGGATTCCAAGAGACCCAGTACTTC. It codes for CASSPGGFQETQYF.

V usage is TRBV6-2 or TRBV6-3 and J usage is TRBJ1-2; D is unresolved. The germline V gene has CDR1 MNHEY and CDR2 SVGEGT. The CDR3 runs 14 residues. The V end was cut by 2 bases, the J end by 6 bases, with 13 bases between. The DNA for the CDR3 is TGTGCCAGCAGTTACGTCGCGATCTCTAATGGCTACACCTTC. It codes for CASSYVAISNGYTF.

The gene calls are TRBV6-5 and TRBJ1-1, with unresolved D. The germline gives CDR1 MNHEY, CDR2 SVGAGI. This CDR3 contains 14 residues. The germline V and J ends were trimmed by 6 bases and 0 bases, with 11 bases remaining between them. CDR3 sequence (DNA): TGTGCCAGCAGCGGACTGGGCATGAACACTGAAGCTTTCTTT. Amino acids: CASSGLGMNTEAFF.

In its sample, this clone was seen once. CDR3 DNA sequence: TGCGCCAGCAGCCAAGTCAACGGCTATGGCTACACCTTC. Its translation: CASSQVNGYGYTF. The chain employs TRBV4-1 and TRBJ1-2; D remains unclear. Germline V gene sequence: CDR1 MGHRA, CDR2 YSYEKL. V shed 1 base and J shed 4 bases, with 7 bases lying between them. The CDR3 is 13 residues long.

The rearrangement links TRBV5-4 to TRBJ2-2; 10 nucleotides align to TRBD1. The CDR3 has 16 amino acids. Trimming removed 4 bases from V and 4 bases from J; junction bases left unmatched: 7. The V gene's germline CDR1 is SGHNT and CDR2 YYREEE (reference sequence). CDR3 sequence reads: CASSGRTGGATGELFF. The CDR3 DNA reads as TGTGCCAGCAGCGGAAGGACAGGGGGGGCCACCGGGGAGCTGTTTTTT.